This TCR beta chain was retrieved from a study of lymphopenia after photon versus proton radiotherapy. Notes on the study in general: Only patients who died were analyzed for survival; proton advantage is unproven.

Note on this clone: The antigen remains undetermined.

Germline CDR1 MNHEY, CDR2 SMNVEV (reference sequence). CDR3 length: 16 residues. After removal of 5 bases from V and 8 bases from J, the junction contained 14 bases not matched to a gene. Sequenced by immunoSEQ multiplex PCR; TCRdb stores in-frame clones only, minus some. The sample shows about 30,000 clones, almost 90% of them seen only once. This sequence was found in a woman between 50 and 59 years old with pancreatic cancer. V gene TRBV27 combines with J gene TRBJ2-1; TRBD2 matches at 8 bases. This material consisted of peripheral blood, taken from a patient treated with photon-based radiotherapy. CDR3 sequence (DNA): TGTGCCAGCAGTGCGCTGCCGGGACTAGTGGGTTATGAGCAGTTCTTC. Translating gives CASSALPGLVGYEQFF.